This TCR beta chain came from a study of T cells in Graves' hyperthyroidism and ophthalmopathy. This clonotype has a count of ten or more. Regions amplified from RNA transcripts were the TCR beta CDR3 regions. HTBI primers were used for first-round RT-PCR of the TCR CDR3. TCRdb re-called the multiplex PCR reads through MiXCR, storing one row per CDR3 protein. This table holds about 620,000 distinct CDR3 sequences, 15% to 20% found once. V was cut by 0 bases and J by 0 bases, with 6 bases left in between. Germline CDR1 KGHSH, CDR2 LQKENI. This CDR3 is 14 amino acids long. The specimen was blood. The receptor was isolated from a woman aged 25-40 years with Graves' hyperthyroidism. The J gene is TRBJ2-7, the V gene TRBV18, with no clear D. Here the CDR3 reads CASSPPNPSYEQYF. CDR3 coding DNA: TGTGCCAGCTCACCACCGAACCCCTCCTACGAGCAGTACTTC.